One T cell receptor (beta chain) is described in this entry. This specimen comes from a study of blood T cells in healthy people across ages. Germline CDR1 SGDLS, CDR2 YYNGEE. V was pared by 0 bases and J by 0 bases, with 16 bases between. This CDR3 has 18 amino acids. The individuals who served as donors were healthy Caucasians living in Russia, aged roughly 6 to 90. Alongside a J-beta primer mix, a sample-barcoded 5' primer served in a second PCR lasting roughly 7 to 12 cycles. Via MiXCR, TCRdb re-called the 5' RACE reads, giving one row per CDR3 protein. The profile covers roughly 1 million distinct CDR3 sequences, with under 30% appearing a single time and less than 0.85% taken by the ten largest. This sample also belongs to another study, concerning T cells of mothers and their children. That report adds: The data showed no persistent microchimeric T cell clones.

This TCR was sampled from a girl aged 2-10 years in good health. The sample taken for sequencing was blood. The V call is TRBV9, the J call TRBJ2-1; possible D gene TRBD2, 5 bases. The CDR3 reads CASSVGLSDYYSYNEQFF. The CDR3 DNA reads as TGTGCCAGCAGCGTAGGGCTTAGCGACTATTACTCCTACAATGAGCAGTTCTTC. The entire variable domain, with the rest obtained from reference TRBV9 and TRBJ2-1, is as follows: DSGVTQTPKHLITATGQRVTLRCSPRSGDLSVYWYQQSLDQGLQFLIQYYNGEERAKGNILERFSAQQFPDLHSELNLSSLELGDSALYFCASSVGLSDYYSYNEQFFGPGTRLTVL.